The TCR beta chain under discussion was sequenced for a study of brain T cells in children with intractable seizures. Study observations and caveats: Pre- and post-surgery blood differed in depth, so pre-surgery absences may be undersampling. Viral specificity was inferred only from CDR3 similarity; HCMV serostatus was unknown.

Assay: immunoSEQ multiplex PCR; the TCRdb copy retains only in-frame clones and omits some. Counted here are about 110,000 clones, roughly 94% occurring once; the ten biggest clones make up about 4%. Surgery cases with the highest brain T cell transcript signatures were chosen for sequencing. Pre-surgery treatment included at least one anti-epileptic drug. Germline loops: CDR1 MNHNY, CDR2 SVGAGI (reference sequence). The CDR3 length is 13 residues. V lost 6 bases, J lost 5 bases, and 11 bases lay in between. For this clone: Its antigen is undetermined.

This receptor was identified in a boy less than two years old with hemimegalencephaly and intractable seizures. Sequenced here: peripheral blood, sampled at surgery. V is TRBV6-6 and J is TRBJ1-5; D unclear. CDR3 region: CASSPEGYQPQHF. In DNA form, the CDR3 reads TGTGCCAGCAGCCCTGAAGGGTATCAGCCCCAGCATTTT.